The entry below gives a single TCR beta chain sequence along with its context. Its specificity is not known. This sample is part of a study of cytomegalovirus exposure and HLA in healthy donors. Study-level background: A preliminary data release comprised around 85 million unique TCRs obtained from HLA-typed donors. The study's findings and limits: A later analysis linked a missense variant in DCLRE1C to the trimming of TCR beta V and J genes. In a later analysis, HLA-C alleles had the fewest associated TCRs, DRB1 alleles the most.

Both 60 Vbeta primers and 13 Jbeta primers went into the PCR. Clones were read by immunoSEQ multiplex PCR, and TCRdb kept only the in-frame ones, dropping some. The sample has 190,000 or so clones; around 86% are singletons. V was clipped by 4 bases and J by 4 bases; unmatched bases: 4. The CDR3 sequence is 15 residues long. Germline V lookup: CDR1 SQVTM, CDR2 ANQGSEA. The sequence came from a man in his fifties or sixties in good health and CMV-seronegative. Sequenced: PBMCs. The chain recombines TRBV29-1 with TRBJ2-2, with 12 bases that match TRBD2. In nucleotides, the CDR3 is TGCAGCGTTGCTGGACTAGCGGGAACCACCGGGGAGCTGTTTTTT. Translated: CSVAGLAGTTGELFF.